The next 11 T cell receptor beta chains were all read from a single sample in a study of cytomegalovirus exposure and HLA in healthy donors. 13 Jbeta primers and 60 Vbeta primers were used for the PCR. TCRdb keeps only in-frame clones here, not all; method: immunoSEQ multiplex PCR. Here the sample spans 100,000 to 150,000 clones, approximately 78% being singletons. Sequencing was carried out using PBMCs. The source is a female donor in good health and CMV-seronegative.

The genes are TRBV6-1 and TRBJ2-5; TRBD1 matches at 8 bases. Gene TRBJ2-7 matches the end of the DNA better, so the J call may be wrong. The germline gives CDR1 MNHNS, CDR2 SASEGT. The CDR3 covers 14 residues. The CDR3 nucleotides read TGTGCCAGCAGTGTACTACAGGGGGTCTACGAGCAGTACTTC. This sequence encodes CASSVLQGVYEQYF.

The chain links TRBV5-1 to TRBJ1-3; 7 bases align to TRBD1. The germline gives CDR1 SGHRS, CDR2 YFSETQ. The CDR3 is 15 amino acids. The V and J ends lost 4 bases and 1 base, in that order; junction bases with no gene match: 5. The CDR3 bases are TGCGCCAGCAGCCCATCGACAGGGTCTGGAAACACCATATATTTT. Translated, it gives CASSPSTGSGNTIYF.

The rearrangement joins TRBV5-1 to TRBJ2-7; the match to TRBD2 covers 8 bases. The CDR3 consists of 15 residues. The V gene's germline CDR1 is SGHRS and CDR2 YFSETQ. V was pared by 4 bases and J by 2 bases, with 8 bases of the junction left unmatched. The CDR3 protein is CASSPGTSITYEQYF. CDR3 nucleotide sequence: TGCGCCAGCAGCCCCGGGACTAGTATAACCTACGAGCAGTACTTC.

The chain couples TRBV7-9 to TRBJ2-7; the match to TRBD1 covers 9 bases. Germline V gene sequence: CDR1 SEHNR, CDR2 FQNEAQ (reference sequence). Trimming cost V 7 bases and J 7 bases; bases outside gene matches: 14. The CDR3 has 15 amino acids. The CDR3 is CASTQGDREGSEQYF. Here the CDR3 DNA reads TGTGCCAGCACCCAGGGGGACAGGGAAGGGAGTGAGCAGTACTTC.

The chain links TRBV5-4 to TRBJ2-3; D unclear. Per the germline V gene, CDR1 is SGHNT and CDR2 is YYREEE (reference sequence). The CDR3 is made up of 13 amino acids. V was shortened by 0 bases and J by 3 bases, with 5 bases between the two germline ends. The CDR3 DNA follows: TGTGCCAGCAGCTTGGTACTTACAGATACGCAGTATTTT. This encodes CASSLVLTDTQYF.

V usage is TRBV9 and J usage is TRBJ2-1; 8 positions agree with TRBD2. Losses at the gene ends were 2 bases for V and 0 bases for J; bases not matched to a gene: 1. From germline, CDR1 is SGDLS and CDR2 YYNGEE. The CDR3 has 15 amino acids. The CDR3 is CASSVSGSSYNEQFF. The CDR3 nucleotides read TGTGCCAGCAGCGTGAGCGGGAGCTCCTACAATGAGCAGTTCTTC.

This chain links TRBV9 with TRBJ1-3; the D is unclear. Between the trimmed V and J ends, which lost 0 bases and 1 base, there was a span of 11 bases. Germline-derived CDR1 and CDR2 are SGDLS and YYNGEE. The CDR3 consists of 16 residues. The CDR3 DNA sequence: TGTGCCAGCAGCGTAGGTCTAATTAAGTCTGGAAACACCATATATTTT. This gives the protein CASSVGLIKSGNTIYF.

Comment on this clone: Other DNA variants within this sample encode the same CDR3. The chain couples TRBV4-3 to TRBJ1-2, with D possibly being TRBD1 (5 bases). The V gene lost 2 bases and the J gene lost 4 bases, with 17 bases spanning the gap. Germline CDR1 and CDR2: LGHNA and YSLEER. The CDR3 length is 16 residues. CDR3 DNA: TGCGCCAGCAGCCAATCCTTCATGGGGGAGGTCTATGGCTACACCTTC. Protein product: CASSQSFMGEVYGYTF.

The table lists this clone with a count of one. This chain joins TRBV11-2 and TRBJ2-7, with a tentative D call TRBD1 (6 bases). Germline CDR1 and CDR2: SGHAT and FQNNGV. This CDR3 spans 14 amino acids. The V end lost 5 bases, the J end lost 0 bases, and 11 bases lay between the germline ends. The CDR3: CASSRRDISYEQYF. The CDR3 DNA sequence: TGTGCCAGCAGCCGACGGGACATCTCCTACGAGCAGTACTTC. Drawing the rest from reference TRBV11-2 and TRBJ2-7, the complete variable domain is EAGVAQSPRYKIIEKRQSVAFWCNPISGHATLYWYQQILGQGPKLLIQFQNNGVVDDSQLPKDRFSAERLKGVDSTLKIQPAKLEDSAVYLCASSRRDISYEQYFGPGTRLTVT.

This sequence joins TRBV19 and TRBJ2-7; D is uncertain. Germline values: CDR1 LNHDA, CDR2 SQIVND (reference sequence). The CDR3 length is 15 residues. V gave up 3 bases and J gave up 2 bases, with 14 bases separating them. The chain's CDR3 is CASSMVVANPYEQYF. The CDR3 DNA follows: TGTGCCAGTAGTATGGTGGTAGCTAATCCCTACGAGCAGTACTTC.

The CDR3 region has the DNA TGCGCCAGTAGCAGTCGGGGACTCAGGAATGAGCAGTTCTTC. Amino acids: CASSSRGLRNEQFF. J is TRBJ2-1 and V is TRBV10-1; perhaps TRBD2 as D (6 bases). Germline V CDR1 and CDR2: WNHNN, SYGVQD (reference sequence). CDR3 size: 14 residues. V lost 9 bases to trimming and J lost 7 bases, with 19 bases between them.